These 25 T cell receptor beta chains were sequenced from one sample in a study of immune heterogeneity within non-small cell lung tumors. For the TCR beta CDR3, multiplex PCR with 32 V and 13 J primers performed the amplification. MiXCR was run by TCRdb on the multiplex PCR reads, yielding one entry per CDR3 protein. Counted here are around 21,000 distinct CDR3 sequences, around 28% occurring once; the ten biggest clones make up about 4.5%. With around 600 ng used per sample, the template was genomic DNA from bulk tumor. Primary tumors were biopsied several times each, far apart, intraoperatively. Patients went through curative surgery, and their non-small cell lung cancer was untreated and newly diagnosed. Sequencing was done on a sample of lung tumor tissue. These receptors all stem from a man aged 40-55 years with non-small cell lung cancer.

This chain joins TRBV11-2 and TRBJ2-7, with a weak D call TRBD2 (7 bases). V shed 7 bases and J shed 5 bases, with 27 bases lying between them. The CDR3 is 17 residues long. Germline V gives CDR1 SGHAT, CDR2 FQNNGV. CDR3 sequence (DNA): TGTGCCAGCACCCAAGAAGGGGGAGCGGGATTCTCGCACGAGCAGTACTTC. Protein product: CASTQEGGAGFSHEQYF.

This clonotype was detected many times. The chain couples TRBV7-2 to TRBJ2-1, with 9 bases aligning to TRBD2. The CDR3 is 13 amino acids. Trimming cost V 5 bases and J 13 bases; bases outside gene matches: 9. CDR1 is SGHTA and CDR2 is FQGNSA in the germline V gene. As DNA, the CDR3 is TGTGCCAGCAGCCTCCCGCGGACTAGCGTTCAGTTCTTC. This gives the protein CASSLPRTSVQFF.

With respect to this clonotype: This may be a read error, as it is one base from a much larger clone. The chain combines TRBV7-9 with TRBJ1-5; TRBD1 might be the D (6 bases). The CDR3 totals 14 residues. Germline assignment: CDR1 SEHNR and CDR2 FQNEAQ (reference sequence). Between the trimmed V and J ends, which lost 5 bases and 7 bases, there was a span of 15 bases. The CDR3 region is CASSLQGNKQPQHF. DNA for the CDR3: TGTGCCAGCAGCCTACAGGGTAACAAGCAGCCCCAGCATTTT.

This clonotype was seen a few times. The chain has TRBV12-3 or TRBV12-4 and TRBJ1-2; D not resolved. CDR3 length equals 14 residues. V lost 5 bases and J 2 bases, leaving 12 bases between the germline ends. The chain's CDR3 is CASSLGGGNYGYTF. CDR3 sequence (DNA): TGTGCCAGCAGTCTCGGAGGAGGGAACTATGGCTACACCTTC.

Note on this clonotype: Being one base from a much bigger clone, this may be a read error. The chain combines TRBV15 with TRBJ1-2; D remains ambiguous. In germline, CDR1 is LNHNV, CDR2 YYDKDF (reference sequence). V was trimmed by 2 bases and J by 4 bases, leaving 11 bases between them. This CDR3 region has 14 residues. CDR3 sequence (DNA): TGTGCCACCAGCAGACATCAAGGGCTCTATGGCTACACCTTC. Translation gives CATSRHQGLYGYTF.

This clonotype was observed a single time. One end of the junction does not line up with germline, which may come from a read error. The gene calls are TRBV9 and TRBJ2-1; 14 bases agree with TRBD2. Germline V lookup: CDR1 SGDLS, CDR2 YYNGEE. The CDR3 is 14 residues long. CDR3 protein: CGSSEGTSGSHPFF. As DNA, the CDR3 is TGTGGCAGCAGCGAGGGGACTAGCGGGAGTCATCCGTTCTTC.

This clonotype has just a few counts. The CDR3 sequence: CASSPGTDSPLHF. The DNA for the CDR3 is TGTGCCAGCTCACCCGGGACAGATTCACCCCTCCACTTT. The chain employs TRBV18 and TRBJ1-6, with 7 bases that match TRBD1. The CDR3 has 13 residues. Germline V gene sequence: CDR1 KGHSH, CDR2 LQKENI. The V and J ends lost 3 bases and 8 bases, in that order; junction bases with no gene match: 1.

V gene TRBV20-1 combines with J gene TRBJ1-4; no reliable D call. The CDR3 sequence is 12 residues long. V lost 3 bases and J lost 7, with 9 bases in between. Germline CDR1 and CDR2: DFQATT and SNEGSKA (reference sequence). The CDR3 protein is CSASRRCEKLFF. The CDR3 nucleotides are TGCAGTGCTAGCAGGAGATGTGAAAAACTGTTTTTT.

The sample holds a few counts of this clonotype. V usage is TRBV20-1 and J usage is TRBJ1-1; the match to TRBD1 covers 7 bases. CDR1 and CDR2 from the germline V gene are DFQATT and SNEGSKA (reference sequence). The CDR3 length is 14 residues. V lost 5 bases, J lost 1 base, and 7 bases stayed unmatched. Here the CDR3 DNA reads TGCAGTGCTTCTCCCAGGGGGGCGAACACTGAAGCTTTCTTT. This translates into CSASPRGANTEAFF.

J is TRBJ2-3 and V is TRBV19, with 13 bases aligning to TRBD2. There are 17 residues in the CDR3. Germline V gene lookup returns CDR1 LNHDA and CDR2 SQIVND (reference sequence). Trimming cost V 8 bases and J 0 bases; bases outside gene matches: 8. CDR3 amino acids: CASGATSGRASTDTQYF. The DNA for the CDR3 is TGTGCCAGTGGAGCTACTAGCGGGAGGGCCAGCACAGATACGCAGTATTTT. Full variable domain (missing parts from reference TRBV19 and TRBJ2-3): DGGITQSPKYLFRKEGQNVTLSCEQNLNHDAMYWYRQDPGQGLRLIYYSQIVNDFQKGDIAEGYSVSREKKESFPLTVTSAQKNPTAFYLCASGATSGRASTDTQYFGPGTRLTVL.

Ten or more counts support this clonotype. V usage is TRBV27 and J usage is TRBJ2-7; possibly TRBD1 or TRBD2 for D (7 bases each). The CDR3 spans 13 residues. The V and J ends lost 10 bases and 7 bases respectively, with 20 bases between them. Looked up from germline, CDR1 is MNHEY and CDR2 is SMNVEV (reference sequence). The CDR3 spells CATRGGGSWEQYF. DNA for the CDR3: TGTGCCACCAGGGGGGGCGGCTCCTGGGAGCAGTACTTC.

In this sample, this clonotype turned up a few times. The chain recombines TRBV12-3 or TRBV12-4 with TRBJ2-5, with 7 bases aligning to TRBD1. J gave up 1 base and V 8 bases, and 7 bases lay outside the gene matches. There are 14 residues in the CDR3. CDR3 in DNA: TGTGCCAGCGTCTCACAGGGGAGCCAAGAGACCCAGTACTTC. This codes for CASVSQGSQETQYF.

A word on this clonotype: An end of the junction does not agree with germline; a read error may underlie this. CDR3 coding DNA: TGTGCCATCAGACCGACAGGGCTTGGGGATAATTCACCCGTCCACTTT. Encoded protein: CAIRPTGLGDNSPVHF. V and J are TRBV10-3 and TRBJ1-6; 7 nucleotides align to TRBD1. Germline loops: CDR1 ENHRY, CDR2 SYGVKD. CDR3 length: 16 residues.

This chain connects TRBV5-1 to TRBJ2-3; D possibly corresponds to TRBD2 (6 bases). In germline, CDR1 is SGHRS, CDR2 YFSETQ. V lost 1 base, J lost 2 bases, and 11 bases lay in between. The CDR3 runs 15 residues. The CDR3 reads CASSLLTRDTDTQYF. CDR3 nucleotides: TGCGCCAGCAGCTTGTTGACTAGGGACACAGATACGCAGTATTTT.

This clonotype has at least ten counts. CDR3 in DNA: TGTGCTAGTGGCCAGGGGGACATCCCTAATTCACCCCTCCACTTT. Its protein product is CASGQGDIPNSPLHF. The gene calls are TRBV12-5 and TRBJ1-6; 7 nucleotides line up with TRBD1. Germline-derived CDR1 and CDR2 are LGHNT and FRNRAP. The trim removed 6 bases at V and 6 bases at J, leaving 8 bases unmatched. This CDR3 contains 15 residues.

Relative to its sample, this clonotype is medium-sized. The chain is built from TRBV6-1 and TRBJ1-2, with 7 bases matching TRBD1. This CDR3 has 12 amino acids. CDR1 and CDR2 from the germline V gene are MNHNS and SASEGT. Trimming removed 6 bases from V and 4 bases from J; junction bases left unmatched: 2. The CDR3 DNA sequence: TGTGCCAGCAGCACAGGGGCCTATGGCTACACCTTC. Translated: CASSTGAYGYTF.

The chain joins TRBV6-1 to TRBJ1-2; D unclear. CDR3 length equals 13 residues. V gave up 8 bases and J gave up 8 bases, with 18 bases separating them. CDR1 is MNHNS, CDR2 SASEGT, per germline. CDR3 sequence (DNA): TGTGCCAGCGGGCAGGTTACTCCGAGGGGCTACACCTTC. It codes for CASGQVTPRGYTF.

This clonotype ranks as medium-sized. The rearrangement joins TRBV9 to TRBJ2-1; TRBD2 aligns across 14 bases. Germline CDR1 reads SGDLS; CDR2 reads YYNGEE. The CDR3 runs 14 residues. J gave up 15 bases and V 3 bases, and 8 bases lay outside the gene matches. The CDR3, as DNA: TGTGCCAGCAGCGAGGGGACTAGCGGGAGTCCTCCGTTCTTC. Protein product: CASSEGTSGSPPFF. The variable domain in full, with the rest retrieved from reference TRBV9 and TRBJ2-1, is DSGVTQTPKHLITATGQRVTLRCSPRSGDLSVYWYQQSLDQGLQFLIQYYNGEERAKGNILERFSAQQFPDLHSELNLSSLELGDSALYFCASSEGTSGSPPFFGPGTRLTVL.

This clonotype qualifies as medium-sized. The chain recombines TRBV6-1 with TRBJ2-7; 8 positions agree with TRBD1. From germline, CDR1 is MNHNS and CDR2 SASEGT. J gave up 2 bases and V 6 bases, and 6 bases lay outside the gene matches. This CDR3 has 14 residues. Written as DNA, the CDR3 is TGTGCCAGCAGATCGGACAGGGTTACCTACGAGCAGTACTTC. Translating gives CASRSDRVTYEQYF.

This clonotype was seen a handful of times. V is TRBV11-2 and J is TRBJ1-3, with D unclear. Germline V CDR1 and CDR2: SGHAT, FQNNGV. V was cut by 5 bases and J by 0 bases, with 11 bases left in between. The CDR3 runs 15 residues. CDR3 loop: CASSAGVLSGNTIYF. CDR3 nucleotide sequence: TGTGCCAGCAGCGCCGGCGTCCTCTCTGGAAACACCATATATTTT. The variable domain in full, completed from reference TRBV11-2 and TRBJ1-3, reads EAGVAQSPRYKIIEKRQSVAFWCNPISGHATLYWYQQILGQGPKLLIQFQNNGVVDDSQLPKDRFSAERLKGVDSTLKIQPAKLEDSAVYLCASSAGVLSGNTIYFGEGSWLTVV.

In its sample, this clonotype was seen many times. J is TRBJ1-5 and V is TRBV6-1; no reliable D call. CDR1 is MNHNS, CDR2 SASEGT, per germline. With 4 bases removed from V and 8 bases from J, the gap between germline ends came to 21 bases. This CDR3 spans 16 amino acids. CDR3 in amino acids: CASSGLGKEPGEPQHF. The CDR3 DNA sequence: TGTGCCAGCAGTGGACTCGGTAAGGAGCCAGGTGAGCCCCAGCATTTT.

This clonotype is medium-sized within its sample. The rearrangement uses TRBV19 and TRBJ1-2; TRBD1 agrees at 7 bases. Germline trimming cut 5 bases from V and 5 bases from J; bases unmatched to any gene: 11. CDR1 is LNHDA, CDR2 SQIVND, per germline (reference sequence). The CDR3 loop spans 15 amino acids. The CDR3 here is CASSASRGNIYGYTF. The CDR3 DNA follows: TGTGCCAGTAGTGCCTCCAGGGGGAACATTTATGGCTACACCTTC.

This clonotype is categorized as medium-sized. The chain uses TRBV19 and TRBJ2-7; 8 bases fit TRBD1. This CDR3 spans 16 amino acids. Germline lookup yields CDR1 LNHDA and CDR2 SQIVND (reference sequence). V was pared by 5 bases and J by 3 bases, with 12 bases of the junction left unmatched. The CDR3 DNA follows: TGTGCCAGTAGTGTTGGACAGGGCGTCCTCTACTACGAGCAGTACTTC. Amino acids: CASSVGQGVLYYEQYF. Filled out from reference TRBV19 and TRBJ2-7, the complete variable domain reads DGGITQSPKYLFRKEGQNVTLSCEQNLNHDAMYWYRQDPGQGLRLIYYSQIVNDFQKGDIAEGYSVSREKKESFPLTVTSAQKNPTAFYLCASSVGQGVLYYEQYFGPGTRLTVT.

This clonotype was recorded a few times. The V gene is TRBV20-1, the J gene TRBJ1-1, with D hard to call. Trimming removed 7 bases at V and 0 bases at J, with 9 bases between. CDR3 size: 12 residues. Germline values: CDR1 DFQATT, CDR2 SNEGSKA (reference sequence). CDR3 nucleotides: TGCAGTGGACGACGGCTGAACACTGAAGCTTTCTTT. Translating it yields CSGRRLNTEAFF.

The V call is TRBV7-9, the J call TRBJ1-6, with D possibly TRBD1 on 5 matching bases. Between the trimmed V and J ends, which lost 5 bases and 8 bases, there was a span of 16 bases. The length of the CDR3 is 15 residues. Germline V gene data show CDR1 as SEHNR and CDR2 as FQNEAQ (reference sequence). This chain's CDR3 is CASSPGRPEHSPLHF. CDR3 in DNA: TGTGCCAGCAGCCCGGGACGTCCGGAGCATTCACCCCTCCACTTT.